Listed here is a single TCR beta chain. Measured with immunoSEQ multiplex PCR; TCRdb has only the in-frame clones, and not every one. The sample consists of 11,000 to 15,000 clones, roughly 89% of them appearing once. The CDR3 covers 15 residues. CDR1 KGHSH and CDR2 LQKENI come from the germline V gene. Germline trimming cut 4 bases from V and 5 bases from J; bases unmatched to any gene: 2. The data originate from a study of blood T cell repertoires in COVID-19. About the study: T cells, B-cell-depleted T cells, or PBMCs provided the cDNA or gDNA that served as material.

V and J are TRBV18 and TRBJ2-1, with TRBD2 identical over 13 bases. The source is a human donor in a cohort sampled during active COVID-19. Sequences were obtained from peripheral blood. CDR3 coding DNA: TGTGCCAGCTCACGGGGACTAGCGGGACACAATGAGCAGTTCTTC. Translating gives CASSRGLAGHNEQFF. Using reference TRBV18 and TRBJ2-1 for the parts outside the CDR3, the full variable domain is NAGVMQNPRHLVRRRGQEARLRCSPMKGHSHVYWYRQLPEEGLKFMVYLQKENIIDESGMPKERFSAEFPKEGPSILRIQQVVRGDSAAYFCASSRGLAGHNEQFFGPGTRLTVL.